This paragraph covers one T cell receptor (beta chain) sequence. The record originates from a study of blood T cell repertoires in COVID-19. In the study overall: Acute and convalescent COVID-19 specimens originated in the United States, Italy and Spain. The analysed material was cDNA or gDNA that came from T cells, B-cell-depleted T cells, or PBMCs.

Original processing notes: Reference gene primer amplification in the assay estimated nucleated cell counts. The repertoire was sequenced with immunoSEQ multiplex PCR; TCRdb's copy has only in-frame clones and lacks some. V, J and clone size are those of that table, while D and trimming were read from the DNA. The table includes 150,000 or so clones, more than 70% detected once. The receptor comes from a man between 18 and 35 years old with active or convalescent COVID-19. Sequencing was done on a sample of peripheral blood.

The CDR3 region has the DNA TGTGCCAGTAGTATCCCGGGGACTAGATCCTACAATGAGCAGTTCTTC. Its protein is CASSIPGTRSYNEQFF. V gene TRBV19 combines with J gene TRBJ2-1; TRBD2 aligns across 8 bases. CDR1 and CDR2 from the germline V gene are LNHDA and SQIVND (reference sequence). V was clipped by 3 bases and J by 1 base; unmatched bases: 5. This CDR3 contains 16 residues.